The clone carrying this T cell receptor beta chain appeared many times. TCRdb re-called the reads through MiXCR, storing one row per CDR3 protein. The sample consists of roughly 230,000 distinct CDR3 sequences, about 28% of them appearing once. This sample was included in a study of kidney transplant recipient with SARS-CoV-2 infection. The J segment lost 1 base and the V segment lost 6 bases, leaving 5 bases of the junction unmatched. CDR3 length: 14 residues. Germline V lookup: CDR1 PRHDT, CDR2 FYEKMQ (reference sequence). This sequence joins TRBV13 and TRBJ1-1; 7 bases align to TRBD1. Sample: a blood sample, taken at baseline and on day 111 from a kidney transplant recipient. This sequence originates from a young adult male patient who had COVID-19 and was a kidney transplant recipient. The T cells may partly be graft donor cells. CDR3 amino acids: CASREGQPNTEAFF. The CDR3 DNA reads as TGTGCCAGCAGAGAGGGACAGCCGAACACTGAAGCTTTCTTT. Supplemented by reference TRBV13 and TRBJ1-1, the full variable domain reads AAGVIQSPRHLIKEKRETATLKCYPIPRHDTVYWYQQGPGQDPQFLISFYEKMQSDKGSIPDRFSAQQFSDYHSELNMSSLELGDSALYFCASREGQPNTEAFFGQGTRLTVV.